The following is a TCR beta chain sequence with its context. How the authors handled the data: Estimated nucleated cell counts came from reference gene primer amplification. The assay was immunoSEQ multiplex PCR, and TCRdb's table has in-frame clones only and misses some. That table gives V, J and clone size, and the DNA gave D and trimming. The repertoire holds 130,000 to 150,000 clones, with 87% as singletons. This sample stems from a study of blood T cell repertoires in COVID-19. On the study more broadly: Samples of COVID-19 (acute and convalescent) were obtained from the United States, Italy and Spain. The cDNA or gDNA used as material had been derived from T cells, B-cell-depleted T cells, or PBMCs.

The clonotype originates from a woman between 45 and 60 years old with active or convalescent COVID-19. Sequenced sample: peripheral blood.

The CDR3 DNA reads TGTGCCTGGAGTCTTCTTCGGACAGGCGTCTCTGGAAACACCATATATTTT. It yields the protein CAWSLLRTGVSGNTIYF. The V call is TRBV30, the J call TRBJ1-3, with 7 positions matching TRBD1. The germline V gene has CDR1 GTSNPN and CDR2 SVGIG (reference sequence). With V trimmed by 2 bases and J by 0 bases, 10 bases remained unmatched. The CDR3 spans 17 residues.